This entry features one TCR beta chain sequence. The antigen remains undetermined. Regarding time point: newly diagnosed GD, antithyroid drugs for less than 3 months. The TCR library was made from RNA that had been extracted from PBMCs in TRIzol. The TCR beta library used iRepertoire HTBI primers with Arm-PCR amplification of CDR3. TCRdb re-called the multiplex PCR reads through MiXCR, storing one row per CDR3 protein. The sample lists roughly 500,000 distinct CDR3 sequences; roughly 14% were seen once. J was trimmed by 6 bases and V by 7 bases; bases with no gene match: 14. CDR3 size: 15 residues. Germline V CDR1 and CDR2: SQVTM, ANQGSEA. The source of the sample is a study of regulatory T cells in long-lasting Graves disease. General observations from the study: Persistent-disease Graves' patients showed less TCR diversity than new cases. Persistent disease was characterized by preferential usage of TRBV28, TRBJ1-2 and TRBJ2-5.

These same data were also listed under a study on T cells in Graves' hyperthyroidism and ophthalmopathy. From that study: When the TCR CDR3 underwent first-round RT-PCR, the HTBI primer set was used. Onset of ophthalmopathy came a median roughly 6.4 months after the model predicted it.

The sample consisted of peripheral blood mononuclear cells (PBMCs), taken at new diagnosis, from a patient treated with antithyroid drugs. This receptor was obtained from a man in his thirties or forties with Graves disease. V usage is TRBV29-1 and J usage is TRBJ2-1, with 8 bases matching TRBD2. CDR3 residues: CSASPRGLGFNEQFF. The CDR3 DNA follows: TGCAGCGCATCCCCTAGGGGACTAGGATTCAATGAGCAGTTCTTC.